These 22 T cell receptor beta chains came from one sample sequenced in a study of PD-1 blockade in classical Hodgkin lymphoma. The assay was immunoSEQ multiplex PCR, and TCRdb's table has in-frame clones only and misses some. Among 50,000 to 75,000 clones listed, 88% were seen once. All trial patients relapsed after autologous stem cell transplantation. The sample here was peripheral blood mononuclear cells (PBMCs), taken at baseline. All receptors derive from a human donor with classical Hodgkin lymphoma.

This rearrangement joins TRBV4-3 to TRBJ1-1; D gene ambiguous. V lost 0 bases and J lost 4, with 21 bases in between. Germline V gene data show CDR1 as LGHNA and CDR2 as YSLEER. This CDR3 spans 18 amino acids. Here the CDR3 reads CASSQDFVSVSLGTEAFF. CDR3 sequence (DNA): TGCGCCAGCAGCCAAGATTTCGTCAGCGTATCCCTGGGCACTGAAGCTTTCTTT.

The genes are TRBV7-4 and TRBJ2-7, with D tentatively TRBD1 (6 bases). The CDR3 loop spans 19 amino acids. Per germline, CDR1 SGHVT and CDR2 SQSDAQ. Deletions cut 0 bases from V and 1 base from J, with 22 bases between. For the CDR3, the DNA is TGTGCCAGCAGCTTAGCGGACAGTCAAGTAGCTGCGAAGTCCTACGAGCAGTACTTC. Its translation is CASSLADSQVAAKSYEQYF.

The chain links TRBV15 to TRBJ2-2, with 8 bases lining up with TRBD1. The CDR3 totals 15 residues. Per germline, CDR1 LNHNV and CDR2 YYDKDF (reference sequence). V lost 3 bases, J lost 1 base, and 1 base stayed unmatched. CDR3 protein: CATSSDRGNTGELFF. The DNA for the CDR3 is TGTGCCACCAGCAGCGACAGGGGGAACACCGGGGAGCTGTTTTTT.

The chain has TRBV19 and TRBJ2-3, with TRBD2 matching over 10 bases. Germline V CDR1 and CDR2: LNHDA, SQIVND (reference sequence). Trimming cost V 3 bases and J 7 bases; bases outside gene matches: 10. The CDR3 is 16 amino acids. CDR3 residues: CASSISSGGITYTQYF. The CDR3 nucleotides read TGTGCCAGTAGTATTTCTAGCGGGGGAATCACCTATACGCAGTATTTT.

The V gene is TRBV19, the J gene TRBJ1-5; D is perhaps TRBD1 (5 bases). V lost 3 bases and J 3 bases, leaving 9 bases between the germline ends. There are 14 residues in the CDR3. Germline CDR1 LNHDA, CDR2 SQIVND (reference sequence). The CDR3 sequence is CASSMGRLNQPQHF. In DNA, the CDR3 is TGTGCCAGTAGTATGGGGCGCCTCAATCAGCCCCAGCATTTT.

V gene TRBV11-3 combines with J gene TRBJ2-7; 10 nucleotides agree with TRBD2. CDR1 is SGHNT, CDR2 YENEEA, per germline. V lost 5 bases to trimming and J lost 2 bases; unmatched junction nucleotides: 6. The CDR3 covers 15 residues. DNA for the CDR3: TGTGCCAGCAGCATCACTAGCGGGGCTCCCTACGAGCAGTACTTC. The encoded protein is CASSITSGAPYEQYF.

In its sample, this clone was seen once. The chain combines TRBV7-9 with TRBJ1-2, with TRBD1 as a possible D gene (6 bases). V was shortened by 4 bases and J by 1 base, with 16 bases between the two germline ends. CDR1 is SEHNR and CDR2 is FQNEAQ in the germline V gene (reference sequence). The CDR3 spans 16 residues. Here the CDR3 reads CASSSNAQGNNYGYTF. Written as DNA, the CDR3 is TGTGCCAGCAGCTCGAACGCCCAGGGGAATAACTATGGCTACACCTTC. Full variable domain (missing parts from reference TRBV7-9 and TRBJ1-2): DTGVSQNPRHKITKRGQNVTFRCDPISEHNRLYWYRQTLGQGPEFLTYFQNEAQLEKSRLLSDRFSAERPKGSFSTLEIQRTEQGDSAMYLCASSSNAQGNNYGYTFGSGTRLTVV.

The chain is built from TRBV2 and TRBJ2-7, with TRBD2 matching over 7 bases. V gave up 5 bases and J gave up 2 bases; unmatched junction bases: 12. Looked up from germline, CDR1 is SNHLY and CDR2 is FYNNEI. CDR3 length: 16 residues. CDR3 in amino acids: CASSNGPAGLTYEQYF. The CDR3 DNA reads as TGTGCCAGCAGTAATGGGCCAGCGGGGCTGACCTACGAGCAGTACTTC. Full variable domain (outside the CDR3, taken from reference TRBV2 and TRBJ2-7): EPEVTQTPSHQVTQMGQEVILRCVPISNHLYFYWYRQILGQKVEFLVSFYNNEISEKSEIFDDQFSVERPDGSNFTLKIRSTKLEDSAMYFCASSNGPAGLTYEQYFGPGTRLTVT.

The chain is built from TRBV27 and TRBJ2-5; D gene ambiguous. The V end was cut by 6 bases, the J end by 11 bases, with 13 bases between. CDR3 length: 11 residues. CDR1 is MNHEY, CDR2 SMNVEV, per germline (reference sequence). As DNA, the CDR3 is TGTGCCAGCAGCACTCGAATGGCGCAGTACTTC. Its translation: CASSTRMAQYF.

The chain carries TRBV7-2 and TRBJ2-1; TRBD2 matches 9 bases. The CDR3 length is 15 residues. V dropped 5 bases and J dropped 5; count of bases not matched to a gene: 7. Germline assignment: CDR1 SGHTA and CDR2 FQGNSA. This chain's CDR3 is CASSPERGVNNEQFF. As DNA, the CDR3 is TGTGCCAGCAGCCCGGAGCGGGGGGTCAACAATGAGCAGTTCTTC.

This chain links TRBV11-3 with TRBJ2-1, with 8 bases lining up with TRBD1. Germline V CDR1 and CDR2: SGHNT, YENEEA. This CDR3 has 16 residues. V dropped 5 bases and J dropped 9; count of bases not matched to a gene: 15. The CDR3 DNA sequence: TGTGCCAGCAGCATTTCTTTAGGACAGGGAAGGACTGAGCAGTTCTTC. Amino acids: CASSISLGQGRTEQFF.

The J gene is TRBJ1-5, the V gene TRBV2, with D possibly matching TRBD1 (6 bases). V dropped 6 bases and J dropped 0 bases, with 12 bases sitting between them. CDR1 and CDR2 (germline): SNHLY, FYNNEI. The CDR3 extends over 15 amino acids. The CDR3 DNA follows: TGTGCCAGCAGATCCGGGACAATTAGCAATCAGCCCCAGCATTTT. It specifies CASRSGTISNQPQHF.

This clone has just one count. The chain employs TRBV6-5 and TRBJ2-7; no firm D call. Germline V gives CDR1 MNHEY, CDR2 SVGAGI. Trimming left V 5 bases short and J 3 bases short, with 5 bases between. The CDR3 runs to 11 residues. CDR3: CASSTHYEQYF. Here the CDR3 DNA reads TGTGCCAGCAGTACCCACTACGAGCAGTACTTC.

This clone has only one observation. The J gene is TRBJ2-3, the V gene TRBV28, with D perhaps matching TRBD1 (6 bases). This CDR3 spans 13 amino acids. V lost 6 bases, J lost 3 bases, and 10 bases lay in between. CDR1 is MDHEN, CDR2 SYDVKM, per germline. CDR3 residues: CASRNTGTDTQYF. CDR3 in DNA: TGTGCCAGCAGAAACACAGGGACAGATACGCAGTATTTT.

The chain links TRBV7-6 to TRBJ2-3; 8 positions agree with TRBD1. The germline CDR1 and CDR2 sequences are SGHVS and FNYEAQ. The junction had 2 bases not matched to a gene; V was cut back by 6 bases and J by 0 bases. CDR3 size: 14 residues. The CDR3 DNA is TGTGCCAGCAGACGGACAGGGAGCACAGATACGCAGTATTTT. Translating gives CASRRTGSTDTQYF.

The J gene is TRBJ2-2, the V gene TRBV7-9; no clear D. The length of the CDR3 is 14 residues. Per germline, CDR1 SEHNR and CDR2 FQNEAQ (reference sequence). V was cut by 3 bases and J by 7 bases, with 12 bases left in between. CDR3 DNA: TGTGCCAGCAGCTTGTTGGAGAGAGGCGGGGAGCTGTTTTTT. This sequence encodes CASSLLERGGELFF.

The chain joins TRBV5-6 to TRBJ1-2; D is uncertain. The V and J ends lost 5 bases and 4 bases respectively, with 18 bases between them. The length of the CDR3 is 15 residues. From germline, CDR1 is SGHDT and CDR2 YYEEEE. The DNA of the CDR3 is TGTGCCAGCAGTCCACAGCCCGTTGAAGGCTATGGCTACACCTTC. This sequence encodes CASSPQPVEGYGYTF.

The chain has TRBV7-3 and TRBJ2-7, with D possibly being TRBD2 (6 bases). The CDR3 runs to 16 residues. The germline gives CDR1 SGHTA, CDR2 FQGTGA. The germline V and J ends were trimmed by 5 bases and 5 bases, with 22 bases remaining between them. CDR3 in amino acids: CASSPLVMGGLHEQYF. The CDR3 coding sequence is TGTGCCAGCAGCCCCCTGGTGATGGGGGGACTCCACGAGCAGTACTTC.

A single count supports this clone. V is TRBV7-7 and J is TRBJ2-2; 7 bases line up with TRBD1. Trimming removed 5 bases from V and 6 bases from J; junction bases left unmatched: 0. The CDR3 is 12 amino acids. Germline-derived CDR1 and CDR2 are SSHAT and FNYEAQ (reference sequence). The CDR3 coding sequence is TGTGCCAGCAGCCAGGGGGCCGGGGAGCTGTTTTTT. Its protein is CASSQGAGELFF.

This chain links TRBV25-1 with TRBJ2-3; 9 bases line up with TRBD2. The V gene end was trimmed by 1 base and the J gene end by 8 bases; junction bases not matched to a gene: 13. Germline values: CDR1 MGHDK, CDR2 SYGVNS. This CDR3 is 17 amino acids long. CDR3 amino acids: CASSELLAGLPTGTQYF. Here the CDR3 DNA reads TGTGCCAGCAGTGAATTGCTAGCGGGGCTCCCCACGGGTACGCAGTATTTT.

The chain's CDR3 is CASSEGWSRDTYEQYF. The DNA for the CDR3 is TGTGCCAGCAGTGAAGGGTGGAGCAGGGACACCTACGAGCAGTACTTC. The chain couples TRBV5-6 to TRBJ2-7; possibly TRBD1 for D (6 bases). The CDR3 length is 16 residues. The V gene's germline CDR1 is SGHDT and CDR2 YYEEEE. V was clipped by 5 bases and J by 2 bases, with 20 bases between them.

The table lists this clone with many counts. The genes are TRBV18 and TRBJ2-7; a weak D match, TRBD1 (7 bases). V was clipped by 2 bases and J by 6 bases, with 17 bases between them. The CDR3 totals 15 residues. Per germline, CDR1 KGHSH and CDR2 LQKENI. In DNA form, the CDR3 reads TGTGCCAGCTCACCAGTTGGAGGGGGCGAGGGCGAGCAGTACTTC. As protein: CASSPVGGGEGEQYF.